Shown below are 14 T cell receptor beta chains from a single sample sequenced in a study of blood T cell repertoires in COVID-19. Sequencing used immunoSEQ multiplex PCR; TCRdb keeps in-frame clones, though not all of them. The top ten hold about 12% of the sample, which has 130,000 or so clones, roughly four fifths seen once. Sequencing input: peripheral blood. These receptors all stem from a woman between 55 and 75 years old with acute or convalescent COVID-19.

The chain has TRBV7-3 and TRBJ2-3; tentative D call: TRBD2 (6 bases). CDR3 length: 15 amino acids. Germline V gives CDR1 SGHTA, CDR2 FQGTGA. Trimming removed 5 bases at V and 0 bases at J, with 12 bases between. The CDR3 protein is CASSRWEASTDTQYF. The CDR3 coding sequence is TGTGCCAGCAGCAGATGGGAGGCTAGCACAGATACGCAGTATTTT.

This clone has a single count. This CDR3 reads CASSPPLLRNYGYTF. As DNA, the CDR3 is TGTGCCAGCAGTCCGCCCCTCCTCAGGAACTATGGCTACACCTTC. The chain links TRBV5-6 to TRBJ1-2, with D hard to call. The CDR3 totals 15 residues. V dropped 5 bases and J dropped 2 bases, with 16 bases sitting between them. Germline V lookup: CDR1 SGHDT, CDR2 YYEEEE.

The rearrangement uses TRBV7-8 and TRBJ1-1; 9 bases are shared with TRBD1. Germline loops: CDR1 SGHVS, CDR2 FQNEAQ. The CDR3 has 15 amino acids. Unmatched junction bases numbered 4, after V lost 4 bases and J lost 1 base. Here the CDR3 reads CASSSRDRENTEAFF. CDR3 DNA: TGTGCCAGCAGCTCCCGGGACAGGGAGAACACTGAAGCTTTCTTT.

V gene TRBV11-3 combines with J gene TRBJ2-1; D possibly corresponds to TRBD1 (6 bases). The CDR3 is 17 residues long. Trimming stripped 0 bases from V and 2 bases from J, with 14 bases between. CDR1 and CDR2 (germline): SGHNT, YENEEA. CDR3 sequence: CASSLDMRQGPYNEQFF. For the CDR3, the DNA is TGTGCCAGCAGCTTAGATATGAGGCAGGGGCCCTACAATGAGCAGTTCTTC.

This sequence joins TRBV3-1 (or the pseudogene TRBV3-2) and TRBJ1-2; 8 bases line up with TRBD1. With 4 bases clipped from V and 5 bases from J, the junction kept 15 bases outside the gene matches. This CDR3 contains 17 residues. CDR1 LGHDT and CDR2 YNNKEL come from the germline V gene (reference sequence). Here the CDR3 DNA reads TGTGCCAGCAGCCCCGGACAGGGTAGTGGGCGGTATTATGGCTACACCTTC. It yields the protein CASSPGQGSGRYYGYTF.

The gene calls are TRBV7-9 and TRBJ1-2; possible D gene TRBD1, 6 bases. There are 14 residues in the CDR3. Trimming removed 4 bases from V and 2 bases from J, with 11 bases in between. CDR1 is SEHNR, CDR2 FQNEAQ, per germline (reference sequence). The CDR3 reads CASSSSTGNYGYTF. CDR3 coding DNA: TGTGCCAGCAGCTCCTCGACAGGAAACTATGGCTACACCTTC.

The J gene is TRBJ1-3, the V gene TRBV28; D remains ambiguous. This CDR3 has 14 residues. Germline CDR1 and CDR2: MDHEN and SYDVKM. Trimming stripped 2 bases from V and 4 bases from J, with 9 bases between. The CDR3 bases are TGTGCCAGCAGTTTAGACACCAACGGAAACACCATATATTTT. This sequence encodes CASSLDTNGNTIYF.

The CDR3 region has the DNA TGTGCCAGCAAAGCTCGGCCAAAAGGAGATCTTGAAAGTGGCACCGGGGAGCTGTTTTTT. Translation: CASKARPKGDLESGTGELFF. The rearrangement links TRBV27 to TRBJ2-2; no clear D gene. Germline CDR1 and CDR2: MNHEY and SMNVEV (reference sequence). Trimming removed 7 bases at V and 4 bases at J, with 31 bases between. The CDR3 is made up of 20 amino acids.

The chain employs TRBV5-1 and TRBJ1-2; D might be TRBD1 (6 bases). CDR1 is SGHRS and CDR2 is YFSETQ in the germline V gene. V was clipped by 1 base and J by 9 bases, with 16 bases between them. The CDR3 loop spans 14 amino acids. The CDR3 is CASSLSNRVISYTF. The CDR3 nucleotides are TGCGCCAGCAGCTTGAGTAACAGGGTCATCAGCTACACCTTC.

CDR3 protein: CASPLGGATGELFF. CDR3 nucleotides: TGCGCCAGCCCCTTAGGCGGGGCCACCGGGGAGCTGTTTTTT. The chain has TRBV5-1 and TRBJ2-2; possible D gene TRBD2, 6 bases. Germline values: CDR1 SGHRS, CDR2 YFSETQ. Trimming removed 7 bases from V and 4 bases from J, with 14 bases in between. The CDR3 spans 14 residues.

The chain is built from TRBV24-1 and TRBJ2-1; TRBD1 matches 8 bases. J lost 9 bases, V lost 0 bases, and 3 bases had no gene match. Germline V CDR1 and CDR2: KGHDR, SFDVKD. The CDR3 sequence is 14 residues long. The CDR3 region is CATSDLGQGGEQFF. The DNA of the CDR3 is TGTGCCACCAGTGATTTGGGACAGGGAGGTGAGCAGTTCTTC.

The V gene is TRBV5-4, the J gene TRBJ1-1; 9 bases are shared with TRBD1. The CDR3 totals 17 residues. V trimming: 2 bases; J trimming: 1 base; junction bases outside the gene matches: 9. From germline, CDR1 is SGHNT and CDR2 YYREEE (reference sequence). The CDR3 reads CASSFVWDRDGNTEAFF. CDR3 DNA: TGTGCCAGCAGCTTTGTTTGGGACAGGGATGGGAACACTGAAGCTTTCTTT.

The gene calls are TRBV9 and TRBJ2-1; 7 nucleotides match TRBD1. V was pared by 6 bases and J by 7 bases, with 13 bases of the junction left unmatched. Germline values: CDR1 SGDLS, CDR2 YYNGEE. The CDR3 is made up of 15 amino acids. The DNA for the CDR3 is TGTGCCAGCACACGGGACAGTTCTATTGTAAATGAGCAGTTCTTC. It codes for CASTRDSSIVNEQFF.

The gene calls are TRBV10-3 and TRBJ2-1, with D unresolved. Germline V gene lookup returns CDR1 ENHRY and CDR2 SYGVKD. This CDR3 has 12 residues. Trimming removed 7 bases from V and 4 bases from J, with 8 bases in between. The CDR3 region is CAIKNSYNEQFF. CDR3 DNA: TGTGCCATCAAAAACAGTTACAATGAGCAGTTCTTC.